This TCR beta chain is from a study of early T cells in non-severe SARS-CoV-2 infection. This CDR3 contains 13 residues. V was cut by 5 bases and J by 6 bases, with 13 bases left in between. Germline values: CDR1 MNHNY, CDR2 SVGAGI (reference sequence). In its sample, this clonotype was seen a few times. Its matching antigen is unknown. Notes on the study in general: VDJdb matching favored anti-spike CD8 responses, missing private and CD4 specificities.

TCRdb used MiXCR to reprocess the 5' RACE reads, holding one entry per CDR3 protein. This table holds 100,000 to 120,000 distinct CDR3 sequences, 10% to 15% found once. This clonotype was sampled from an adult who was a healthcare worker with PCR-confirmed SARS-CoV-2 infection or an uninfected control (not recorded which). This specimen consisted of whole blood, obtained at baseline. This sequence joins TRBV6-6 and TRBJ1-2, with a weak D call TRBD1 (5 bases). The DNA for the CDR3 is TGTGCCAGCAGTAAGAGGGGCGTCGATGGCTACACCTTC. It specifies CASSKRGVDGYTF.